These 3 T cell receptor beta chains were all obtained from the same sample, sequenced in a study of OX40 agonist ivuxolimab in advanced cancers. Method: immunoSEQ multiplex PCR; TCRdb's copy keeps in-frame clones and lacks some. The sample lists nearly 20,000 clones; under 90% were seen once. Sample: CD4+ or CD8+ T cells sorted from blood, taken in a trial of the OX40 agonist ivuxolimab. The receptors originated from an adult with an advanced solid tumor such as melanoma, head and neck, liver or kidney cancer.

The genes are TRBV7-9 and TRBJ2-1; TRBD2 is a possible D gene (5 bases). V dropped 5 bases and J dropped 9 bases, with 11 bases sitting between them. Germline V lookup: CDR1 SEHNR, CDR2 FQNEAQ (reference sequence). CDR3 length: 12 amino acids. The CDR3 loop is CASSPHRGEQFF. DNA of the CDR3: TGTGCCAGCAGCCCTCACCGGGGTGAGCAGTTCTTC. Variable domain in full (rest from reference TRBV7-9 and TRBJ2-1): DTGVSQNPRHKITKRGQNVTFRCDPISEHNRLYWYRQTLGQGPEFLTYFQNEAQLEKSRLLSDRFSAERPKGSFSTLEIQRTEQGDSAMYLCASSPHRGEQFFGPGTRLTVL.

The chain combines TRBV19 with TRBJ2-7, with D tentatively TRBD1 or TRBD2 (5 bases each). CDR3 length equals 15 residues. The germline V gene encodes CDR1 LNHDA and CDR2 SQIVND (reference sequence). V shed 6 bases and J shed 6 bases, with 21 bases lying between them. The CDR3, as DNA: TGTGCCAGTAGCTGGAAGGGGAGTGGGGCCGGCGAGCAGTACTTC. This codes for CASSWKGSGAGEQYF.

The chain carries TRBV21-1 and TRBJ1-5; TRBD1, as called in the table, went unchecked against the DNA. TRBV21-1 is listed as a pseudogene. The CDR3 contains 18 residues. DNA for the CDR3: TGTGCCAGCAGCAAAGCCGCACAGGGGACGGATATCAATCAGCCCCAGCATTTT. This sequence encodes CASSKAAQGTDINQPQHF.